A single sample gave rise to the 16 T cell receptor beta chains below, sequenced in a study of blood T cells in healthy people across ages. Then a second PCR, running roughly 7 to 11 cycles, was carried out with a sample-barcoded 5' primer and a J-beta primer mix. Using its own MiXCR run on the 5' RACE reads, TCRdb lists one record per CDR3 protein. This sample has under 2 million distinct CDR3 sequences, with roughly 32% found just once. Sequenced input: blood. The source is a woman aged 25 to 45 in good health.

V usage is TRBV10-2 and J usage is TRBJ2-7, with 8 bases aligning to TRBD2. V was clipped by 6 bases and J by 3 bases; unmatched bases: 10. CDR1 is WSHSY and CDR2 is SAAADI in the germline V gene. The CDR3 has 15 residues. The CDR3 DNA follows: TGCGCCAGCAGGTCCCCGGGGCTAGCGGGCTACGAGCAGTACTTC. It is translated as CASRSPGLAGYEQYF.

This clonotype came up a few times. The J gene is TRBJ2-1, the V gene TRBV7-9; no firm D call. This CDR3 spans 15 amino acids. V dropped 3 bases and J dropped 4 bases, with 13 bases sitting between them. Germline CDR1 SEHNR, CDR2 FQNEAQ (reference sequence). DNA of the CDR3: TGTGCCAGCAGCTTGGGTATTACCCGATACAATGAGCAGTTCTTC. It specifies CASSLGITRYNEQFF.

This clonotype was observed once. Just one base apart from a much larger clone, this may be a read error. This sequence joins TRBV2 and TRBJ1-6; 8 nucleotides agree with TRBD1. Germline CDR1 and CDR2: SNHLY and FYNNEI. The CDR3 length is 14 residues. The CDR3 here is CTSSPQGAGSPLHF. CDR3 nucleotide sequence: TGTACCAGCAGTCCCCAGGGGGCTGGTTCACCCCTCCACTTT.

V usage is TRBV21-1 and J usage is TRBJ1-1; the table's D call, TRBD1, was not checked against the DNA. TRBV21-1 is assigned pseudogene status. The CDR3 is 14 amino acids. The CDR3 coding sequence is TGTGCCAGCAGCAAAGCGCGACAGGGGACTGAAGCTTTCTTT. Its translation: CASSKARQGTEAFF.

The chain carries TRBV10-3 and TRBJ1-5, with TRBD1 matching 7 bases. With V trimmed by 0 bases and J by 6 bases, 2 bases remained unmatched. The germline V gene encodes CDR1 ENHRY and CDR2 SYGVKD. This CDR3 has 14 amino acids. The CDR3 region is CAISESQGGQPQHF. CDR3 bases: TGTGCCATCAGTGAGTCGCAGGGGGGTCAGCCCCAGCATTTT.

The chain's CDR3 is CASSREPGQGSHEQYF. DNA for the CDR3: TGTGCCAGCAGCCGAGAACCGGGACAGGGGTCCCACGAGCAGTACTTC. The chain joins TRBV7-9 to TRBJ2-7, with 10 positions matching TRBD1. This CDR3 contains 16 residues. Germline trimming cut 5 bases from V and 5 bases from J; bases unmatched to any gene: 12. Germline V lookup: CDR1 SEHNR, CDR2 FQNEAQ (reference sequence).

The chain is built from TRBV20-1 and TRBJ2-1; no definite D call. This CDR3 is 15 amino acids long. Deletions cut 3 bases from V and 0 bases from J, with 12 bases between. Germline V lookup: CDR1 DFQATT, CDR2 SNEGSKA (reference sequence). In nucleotides, the CDR3 is TGCAGTGCTAGTTTTTCCCAAAGCTCCTACAATGAGCAGTTCTTC. Translating it yields CSASFSQSSYNEQFF.

The rearrangement uses TRBV9 and TRBJ2-5, with TRBD2 matching 9 bases. The tail of the sequence fits TRBJ2-7 better, so the J call may be wrong. The CDR3 runs 15 residues. Germline V gives CDR1 SGDLS, CDR2 YYNGEE. The CDR3 spells CASSVGGTSNYEQYF. The CDR3 DNA is TGTGCCAGCAGCGTAGGGGGGACTAGCAACTACGAGCAGTACTTC.

For the CDR3, the DNA is TGTGCCAGCAGTGACATGGGGGTGAACACTGAAGCTTTCTTT. Protein product: CASSDMGVNTEAFF. V gene TRBV28 combines with J gene TRBJ1-1, with D perhaps matching TRBD1 (5 bases). Germline-derived CDR1 and CDR2 are MDHEN and SYDVKM. The CDR3 consists of 14 residues. With 5 bases removed from V and 0 bases from J, the gap between germline ends came to 10 bases. Full variable domain (remainder filled in from reference TRBV28 and TRBJ1-1): DVKVTQSSRYLVKRTGEKVFLECVQDMDHENMFWYRQDPGLGLRLIYFSYDVKMKEKGDIPEGYSVSREKKERFSLILESASTNQTSMYLCASSDMGVNTEAFFGQGTRLTVV.

This clonotype came up a few times. V usage is TRBV21-1 and J usage is TRBJ1-1. TRBV21-1 is labeled a pseudogene. The CDR3 covers 15 residues. The CDR3 DNA follows: TGTGCCAGCAGCAAGAGGTGGCAGAAGAACACTGAAGCTTTCTTT. Its translation is CASSKRWQKNTEAFF.

In this sample, this clonotype turned up a few times. CDR3 sequence: CASSQMGLYNEQFF. DNA of the CDR3: TGTGCCAGCAGCCAGATGGGACTCTACAATGAGCAGTTCTTC. The chain carries TRBV3-1 and TRBJ2-1; TRBD2 might be the D (6 bases). Germline CDR1 is LGHDT and CDR2 is YNNKEL (reference sequence). Trimming cost V 3 bases and J 3 bases, with 9 bases left between them. This CDR3 has 14 amino acids.

The J gene is TRBJ1-5, the V gene TRBV2, with a tentative D call TRBD1 (6 bases). This CDR3 region has 15 residues. Germline loops: CDR1 SNHLY, CDR2 FYNNEI. The V and J ends lost 6 bases and 4 bases respectively, with 16 bases between them. The CDR3 loop reads CASRGEGQKNQPQHF. The CDR3 nucleotides are TGTGCCAGCAGGGGCGAAGGACAGAAAAATCAGCCCCAGCATTTT.

Of note for this clonotype: A read error may produce the germline difference seen at one junction end. This chain links TRBV6-1 with TRBJ2-4; maybe TRBD2 (5 bases). The J call may be faulty, since TRBJ2-7 better matches the DNA end. This CDR3 has 15 residues. Germline-derived CDR1 and CDR2 are MNHNS and SASEGT. The CDR3 region is CASSPGLTYSHEQYF. For the CDR3, the DNA is TGTGCCAGCAGTCCCGGACTTACTTACTCCCACGAGCAGTACTTC.

This chain connects TRBV28 to TRBJ2-7; D gene uncertain. Looked up from germline, CDR1 is MDHEN and CDR2 is SYDVKM. V was pared by 2 bases and J by 0 bases, with 8 bases between. CDR3 length: 14 amino acids. The CDR3 bases are TGTGCCAGCAGTTTAGGATCTCTCTCCTACGAGCAGTACTTC. It is translated as CASSLGSLSYEQYF.

In its sample, this clonotype was seen many times. The V call is TRBV20-1, the J call TRBJ2-2; D is ambiguous. The CDR3 has 15 amino acids. Trimming pared 1 base from V and 5 bases from J, leaving 14 bases between. Germline values: CDR1 DFQATT, CDR2 SNEGSKA (reference sequence). The CDR3 loop reads CSARAKIRRTGELFF. The DNA for the CDR3 is TGCAGTGCTAGAGCGAAAATTAGACGAACCGGGGAGCTGTTTTTT.

The chain is built from TRBV11-2 and TRBJ2-1, with 12 positions matching TRBD2. This CDR3 has 19 residues. Germline CDR1 reads SGHAT; CDR2 reads FQNNGV. The V segment lost 2 bases and the J segment 1 base; nucleotides outside the gene matches: 9. Here the CDR3 DNA reads TGTGCCAGCAGCTTACATCGACTAGCGGGAGCCCGATCCTACAATGAGCAGTTCTTC. Its protein is CASSLHRLAGARSYNEQFF.